Presented here are 12 T cell receptor beta chains from one specimen sequenced in a study of shared clonotypes between healthy human individuals (dated by TCRdb to 2020 to 2021). The method behind the library was the immunoSEQ multiplex PCR assay. TCRdb holds this immuneACCESS table with in-frame rearrangements only. Some clones are missing; in checked studies, unresolved V genes explain under half, and the rest has no known cause. In all, the sample holds 2 million to 2.5 million clones, and over 85% of those were seen once. The ten biggest clones cover 0.1% to 0.15% of the sample. The sample consisted of naive CD4+ T cells sorted from blood. Interpreted using the paper, the cell subset or site label stands for: CD45RA+ positively selected. These receptors were collected from a man between 18 and 35 years old in good health.

The J gene is TRBJ1-1, the V gene TRBV27; tentatively, D is TRBD1 (5 bases). CDR1 MNHEY and CDR2 SMNVEV come from the germline V gene (reference sequence). V lost 6 bases and J lost 9, with 14 bases in between. This CDR3 has 12 amino acids. In DNA form, the CDR3 reads TGTGCCAGCAGGGTCGACGGGGGAAAAGCTTTCTTT. This codes for CASRVDGGKAFF.

A single count supports this clone. J is TRBJ2-7 and V is TRBV28; 11 positions match TRBD2. This CDR3 is built from 14 residues. Per germline, CDR1 MDHEN and CDR2 SYDVKM. The ends lost 6 bases at V and 2 bases at J; junction bases unmatched: 3. The CDR3 nucleotides read TGTGCCAGCAGACTAGCGGGAGAAACCTACGAGCAGTACTTC. Translated: CASRLAGETYEQYF.

This chain joins TRBV2 and TRBJ2-2, with TRBD2 matching over 8 bases. V was pared by 0 bases and J by 6 bases, with 9 bases of the junction left unmatched. The CDR3 spans 17 residues. Germline CDR1 reads SNHLY; CDR2 reads FYNNEI. CDR3 loop: CASSEALLAGDPGELFF. DNA for the CDR3: TGTGCCAGCAGTGAAGCGCTTCTAGCGGGCGACCCCGGGGAGCTGTTTTTT.

Concerning this clone: The sample carries other DNA sequences with the same CDR3. The chain recombines TRBV7-9 with TRBJ1-6; D is uncertain. Between the trimmed V and J ends, which lost 1 base and 8 bases, there was a span of 6 bases. The V gene's germline CDR1 is SEHNR and CDR2 FQNEAQ (reference sequence). The CDR3 runs 13 residues. The CDR3 coding sequence is TGTGCCAGCAGCTTAGAGGGTTATTCACCCCTCCACTTT. Its protein product is CASSLEGYSPLHF.

V usage is TRBV6-5 and J usage is TRBJ2-7; 7 nucleotides line up with TRBD1. The ends lost 8 bases at V and 5 bases at J; junction bases unmatched: 9. CDR3 length: 13 residues. Germline V gene sequence: CDR1 MNHEY, CDR2 SVGAGI. In DNA form, the CDR3 reads TGTGCCAGCCTGACAGGGCTAAGCCACGAGCAGTACTTC. Protein sequence: CASLTGLSHEQYF.

The chain carries TRBV7-2 and TRBJ2-7, with D tentatively TRBD2 (6 bases). Germline V gives CDR1 SGHTA, CDR2 FQGNSA. Deletions cut 5 bases from V and 5 bases from J, with 13 bases between. CDR3 length: 13 amino acids. The DNA for the CDR3 is TGTGCCAGCAGCCCCCTCGGGGGAAACGAGCAGTACTTC. It specifies CASSPLGGNEQYF.

The chain joins TRBV18 to TRBJ2-7; no reliable D call. This CDR3 has 13 residues. The germline V gene encodes CDR1 KGHSH and CDR2 LQKENI. Trimming left V 3 bases short and J 3 bases short, with 9 bases between. CDR3 nucleotide sequence: TGTGCCAGCTCACCTTACAGCAACTACGAGCAGTACTTC. It yields the protein CASSPYSNYEQYF. The full variable domain, in which reference TRBV18 and TRBJ2-7 provide the parts outside the CDR3, is NAGVMQNPRHLVRRRGQEARLRCSPMKGHSHVYWYRQLPEEGLKFMVYLQKENIIDESGMPKERFSAEFPKEGPSILRIQQVVRGDSAAYFCASSPYSNYEQYFGPGTRLTVT.

The count of this clone is one. The gene calls are TRBV2 and TRBJ1-1; 9 bases are a match to TRBD1. After removal of 3 bases from V and 4 bases from J, the junction contained 6 bases not matched to a gene. Looked up from germline, CDR1 is SNHLY and CDR2 is FYNNEI. The CDR3 contains 15 residues. The CDR3 nucleotides read TGTGCCAGCAGTGACGTGACAGGGGGGCGCACTGAAGCTTTCTTT. It is translated as CASSDVTGGRTEAFF.

The CDR3 DNA is TGTGCCAGCAGCTGGACAGACCTAGGTATATCGACTGAAGCTTTCTTT. Amino acids: CASSWTDLGISTEAFF. This chain connects TRBV7-9 to TRBJ1-1, with D possibly TRBD1 on 6 matching bases. V lost 4 bases and J 5 bases, leaving 20 bases between the germline ends. CDR1 is SEHNR, CDR2 FQNEAQ, per germline (reference sequence). CDR3 length: 16 residues.

The chain combines TRBV6-1 with TRBJ1-1; D gene uncertain. This CDR3 region has 15 residues. Trimming cost V 0 bases and J 1 base, with 9 bases left between them. Germline V CDR1 and CDR2: MNHNS, SASEGT. CDR3 nucleotide sequence: TGTGCCAGCAGTGAAGCCAGAGATCAGAACACTGAAGCTTTCTTT. Translated: CASSEARDQNTEAFF.

This clone appeared a single time. The chain employs TRBV6-5 and TRBJ1-3; D is unclear. The CDR3 runs 14 residues. Trimming took off 5 bases at V and 3 bases at J, with 11 bases between the two ends. From germline, CDR1 is MNHEY and CDR2 SVGAGI. The CDR3 loop is CASSENGFGNTIYF. The CDR3 nucleotides read TGTGCCAGCAGTGAAAATGGATTTGGAAACACCATATATTTT.

This chain joins TRBV30 and TRBJ1-3; possibly TRBD1 for D (6 bases). V was clipped by 4 bases and J by 1 base, with 14 bases between them. The CDR3 totals 15 residues. Germline-derived CDR1 and CDR2 are GTSNPN and SVGIG (reference sequence). In DNA, the CDR3 is TGTGCCTGGATCCGGGACACAAAATCTGGAAACACCATATATTTT. Amino acids: CAWIRDTKSGNTIYF.